A selection of T cell receptor beta chains follows, all from one sample in a study of post-analysis software for immune sequencing data. TCRdb processed the PCR reads anew with MiXCR; each CDR3 protein has one entry. The sample lists 150,000 to 200,000 distinct CDR3 sequences, about 32% occurring once. Sequencing used blood. The source is a girl aged 5 to 17 with multiple sclerosis. CDR3s include the opening cysteine and the closing phenylalanine or tryptophan. D genes are given only for firm matches. For some rows the clone size is stated as once, few or many, or as a class when expanded; others skip it.

>TRBJ2-7|TRBD2|many|TRBV6-6
CASSTLAGDQDEQYF
TGTGCCAGCAGTACCCTAGCGGGAGACCAGGACGAGCAGTACTTC
>TRBJ1-1|TRBD1|NA|TRBV3-1
CASSPFPLGQVDTEAFF
TGTGCCAGCAGCCCCTTCCCCTTGGGACAGGTGGACACTGAAGCTTTCTTT
>TRBJ2-7|NA|many|TRBV4-1
CASSQGRDYEQYF
TGCGCCAGCAGCCAAGGTCGAGACTACGAGCAGTACTTC
>TRBJ2-1|NA|NA|TRBV20-1
CSARVATSYNEQFF
TGCAGTGCTAGGGTAGCTACCTCCTACAACGAGCAGTTCTTC
>TRBJ2-7|NA|NA|TRBV2
CASGGPFSYEQYF
TGTGCCAGTGGGGGACCTTTCTCCTACGAGCAGTACTTC
>TRBJ1-1|NA|NA|TRBV15
CATSSRRGTEAFF
TGTGCCACCAGCAGCCGAAGGGGCACTGAAGCTTTCTTT
>TRBJ1-2|NA|many|TRBV10-3
CAITPGWGDYGYTF
TGTGCCATCACCCCAGGTTGGGGCGACTATGGCTACACCTTC
>TRBJ1-5|NA|few|TRBV20-1
CSATLGQISNQPQHF
TGCAGTGCTACCCTAGGACAGATTAGCAATCAGCCCCAGCATTTT
>TRBJ2-5|NA|few|TRBV7-8
CANSALTQGPYQETQYF
TGTGCCAACAGCGCATTAACCCAGGGGCCCTACCAAGAGACCCAGTACTTC
>TRBJ2-5|TRBD2|many|TRBV20-1
CSAATWTSGRYQETQYF
TGCAGTGCTGCTACCTGGACTAGCGGGAGATATCAAGAGACCCAGTACTTC
>TRBJ2-1|NA|many|TRBV5-1
CASSLYRYEQFF
TGCGCCAGCAGCTTGTACAGGTATGAGCAGTTCTTC
>TRBJ1-2|NA|NA|TRBV6-2/TRBV6-3
CASSYGASYNGYTF
TGTGCCAGCAGTTATGGCGCCTCGTACAATGGCTACACCTTC
>TRBJ1-2|TRBD1|NA|TRBV3-1
CASSRDRGQNYGYTF
TGTGCCAGCAGCCGCGACAGGGGGCAGAACTATGGCTACACCTTC
>TRBJ2-3|NA|NA|TRBV5-8
CASSLEAGKGDTQYF
TGTGCCAGCAGCTTGGAGGCAGGCAAGGGAGATACGCAGTATTTT
>TRBJ1-1|NA|NA|TRBV7-8
CASSSQGNTEAFF
TGTGCCAGCAGCTCCCAAGGGAACACTGAAGCTTTCTTT
>TRBJ2-3|NA|many|TRBV28
CATLNSGETDTQYF
TGTGCCACCCTAAACAGCGGTGAGACAGATACGCAGTATTTT
>TRBJ2-7|NA|NA|TRBV27
CASSFQGSSYEQYF
TGTGCCAGCAGTTTTCAGGGGAGCTCCTACGAGCAGTACTTC
>TRBJ2-4|NA|many|TRBV12-3/TRBV12-4
CASRGTAKNIQYF
TGTGCCAGCCGGGGTACAGCCAAAAACATTCAGTACTTC
>TRBJ2-7|NA|many|TRBV27
CASSFGGSYEQYF
TGTGCCAGCAGTTTTGGAGGGAGCTACGAGCAGTACTTC
>TRBJ1-6|NA|NA|TRBV12-3/TRBV12-4
CASSPGTPLHF
TGTGCCAGCAGTCCGGGAACACCCCTCCACTTT
>TRBJ2-5|TRBD2|NA|TRBV18
CASSPPRPSGRRKTQYF
TGTGCCAGCTCACCACCGAGGCCTAGCGGGAGGAGAAAGACCCAGTACTTC
>TRBJ2-7|TRBD1|once|TRBV11-2
CASSLVASSRQGLYNEQYF
TGTGCCAGCAGCTTAGTTGCCTCGTCTCGACAGGGCCTCTACAATGAGCAGTACTTC
>TRBJ2-3|NA|NA|TRBV5-1
CASSLEPGADTQYF
TGCGCCAGCAGCTTGGAGCCGGGGGCAGATACGCAGTATTTT
>TRBJ2-1|TRBD2|few|TRBV2
CASRDPGTTYNEQFF
TGTGCCAGCAGGGACCCCGGGACTACTTACAATGAGCAGTTCTTC
>TRBJ2-1|NA|NA|TRBV20-1
CSARDRGIGGYEQFF
TGCAGTGCTAGAGATCGCGGGATTGGAGGTTATGAGCAGTTCTTC
>TRBJ2-7|TRBD2|NA|TRBV12-3/TRBV12-4
CASSSGTSEDNEQYF
TGTGCCAGCAGCTCCGGGACTAGCGAGGACAATGAGCAGTACTTC
>TRBJ2-3|NA|NA|TRBV11-1
CASSLANAGDWTQYF
TGTGCCAGCAGCTTAGCGAATGCAGGGGATTGGACGCAGTATTTT
>TRBJ2-7|TRBD2|NA|TRBV12-5
CASGLETSAYNEQYF
TGTGCTAGTGGTTTGGAGACTAGCGCTTACAATGAGCAGTACTTC
>TRBJ2-3|NA|many|TRBV3-1
CASSPRTDPTDTQYF
TGTGCCAGCAGTCCCAGGACAGATCCAACAGATACGCAGTATTTT
>TRBJ1-2|NA|NA|TRBV12-5
CASARPPDNYGYTF
TGTGCTAGTGCCCGCCCCCCGGACAACTATGGCTACACCTTC
>TRBJ1-3|NA|NA|TRBV20-1
CSARLDARLFSGNTIYF
TGCAGTGCTAGACTTGACGCTCGTTTATTCTCTGGAAACACCATATATTTT
>TRBJ1-2|TRBD1|many|TRBV20-1
CSAPPRTGIYGYTF
TGCAGTGCTCCACCCAGGACAGGGATCTATGGCTACACCTTC
>TRBJ1-5|NA|few|TRBV27
CATATSKWNQPQHF
TGTGCCACAGCCACTTCGAAGTGGAATCAGCCCCAGCATTTT
>TRBJ2-1|TRBD2|NA|TRBV6-6
CASSYVSGSNEQFF
TGTGCCAGCAGTTATGTTAGCGGGAGTAATGAGCAGTTCTTC
>TRBJ2-5|NA|NA|TRBV7-9
CASSVSGTPSTQYF
TGTGCCAGCAGCGTATCCGGGACTCCCAGCACCCAGTACTTC
>TRBJ2-7|NA|NA|TRBV2
CASTLTIGGPQYF
TGTGCCAGCACTCTAACTATTGGGGGGCCCCAGTACTTC
>TRBJ1-2|TRBD1|few|TRBV15
CATRAGTAWTNYGYTF
TGTGCCACGAGAGCTGGGACAGCCTGGACTAACTATGGCTACACCTTC
>TRBJ1-1|TRBD1|NA|TRBV28
CASSPRDRGNTEAFF
TGTGCCAGCAGTCCCAGAGACAGGGGGAACACTGAAGCTTTCTTT
>TRBJ2-7|NA|NA|TRBV2
CASSATDGFPRNEQYF
TGTGCCAGCAGTGCTACCGACGGGTTTCCGCGGAACGAGCAGTACTTC
>TRBJ1-2|NA|NA|TRBV5-5
CASSLAARSYGYTF
TGTGCCAGCAGCTTGGCTGCCAGGAGCTATGGCTACACCTTC
>TRBJ2-7|TRBD2|NA|TRBV7-9
CASSLEQKASGSFSVYEQYF
TGTGCCAGCAGCTTAGAACAGAAAGCTAGCGGGAGTTTTTCAGTTTACGAGCAGTACTTC
>TRBJ2-7|TRBD2|many|TRBV20-1
CSARGEREVEQYF
TGCAGTGCTAGAGGGGAGCGGGAGGTCGAGCAGTACTTC
>TRBJ2-3|NA|NA|TRBV12-3/TRBV12-4
CAGSLRGSTDTQYF
TGTGCCGGCAGTTTGAGAGGGAGCACAGATACGCAGTATTTT
>TRBJ2-7|NA|NA|TRBV9
CASSPDLSFYEQYF
TGTGCCAGCAGCCCGGACTTAAGCTTCTACGAGCAGTACTTC
>TRBJ2-4|TRBD1|many|TRBV29-1
CSAGVTGAKNIQYF
TGCAGCGCAGGAGTGACAGGGGCCAAAAACATTCAGTACTTC